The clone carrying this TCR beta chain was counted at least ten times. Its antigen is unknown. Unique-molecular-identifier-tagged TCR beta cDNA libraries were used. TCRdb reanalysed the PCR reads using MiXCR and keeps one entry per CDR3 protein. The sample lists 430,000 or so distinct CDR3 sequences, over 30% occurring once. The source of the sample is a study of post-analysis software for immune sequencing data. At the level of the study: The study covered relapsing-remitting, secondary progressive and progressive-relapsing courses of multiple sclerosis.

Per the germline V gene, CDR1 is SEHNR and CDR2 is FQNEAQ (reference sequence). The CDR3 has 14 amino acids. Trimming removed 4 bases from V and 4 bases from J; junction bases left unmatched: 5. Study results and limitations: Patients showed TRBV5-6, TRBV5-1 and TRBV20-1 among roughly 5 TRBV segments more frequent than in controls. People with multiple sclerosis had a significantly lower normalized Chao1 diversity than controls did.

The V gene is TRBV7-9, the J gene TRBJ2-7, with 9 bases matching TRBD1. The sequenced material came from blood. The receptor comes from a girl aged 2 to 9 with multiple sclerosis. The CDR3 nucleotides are TGTGCCAGCAGCTCGGACAGGGGAACTTACGAGCAGTACTTC. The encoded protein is CASSSDRGTYEQYF. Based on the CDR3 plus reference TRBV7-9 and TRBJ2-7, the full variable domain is DTGVSQNPRHKITKRGQNVTFRCDPISEHNRLYWYRQTLGQGPEFLTYFQNEAQLEKSRLLSDRFSAERPKGSFSTLEIQRTEQGDSAMYLCASSSDRGTYEQYFGPGTRLTVT.